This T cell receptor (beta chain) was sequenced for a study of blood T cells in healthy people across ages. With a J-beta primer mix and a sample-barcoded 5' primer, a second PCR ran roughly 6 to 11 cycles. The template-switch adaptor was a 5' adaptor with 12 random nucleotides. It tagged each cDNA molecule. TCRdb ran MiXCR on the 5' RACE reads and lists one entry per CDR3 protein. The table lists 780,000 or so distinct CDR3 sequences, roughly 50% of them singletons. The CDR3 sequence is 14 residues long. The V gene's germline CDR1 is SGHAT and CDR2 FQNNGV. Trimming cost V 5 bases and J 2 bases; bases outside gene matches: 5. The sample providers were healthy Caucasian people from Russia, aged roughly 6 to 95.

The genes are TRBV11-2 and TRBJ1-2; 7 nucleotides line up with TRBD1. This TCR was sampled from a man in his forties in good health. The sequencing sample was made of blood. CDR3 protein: CASSLWTGNYGYTF. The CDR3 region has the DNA TGTGCCAGCAGCCTCTGGACAGGAAACTATGGCTACACCTTC.